This TCR beta chain was sequenced in a study of vaccination effects on CD4 cells after COVID-19. General study findings and limits: Pronounced clonal contraction occurred in clones induced by infection and by vaccine late after vaccination. Convalescent patients were few in the study, and early post-infection timepoints were absent.

This clone showed up just once. Its matching antigen is unknown. Trimming took 2 bases from V and 6 from J, leaving 8 bases between them. CDR3 size: 13 residues. Germline CDR1 reads WNHNN; CDR2 reads SYGVQD (reference sequence). CD4+ T cells specific for antigen were expanded with viral peptide pools by the ViraFEST assay before sequencing. Investigators separated out CD4+ T cells once about 10 days of culture had passed. No vaccinee had earlier SARS-CoV-2 infection, and nucleocapsid antibodies were negative. With roughly 9.1 ug/ml peptides and about 9.7 IU/ml IL-2, fewer than 2.5 million PBMC per well were cultured. The data were produced by immunoSEQ multiplex PCR, yet TCRdb's version contains in-frame clones alone and is incomplete. The sample lists tens of thousands of clones, around 76% occurring once.

The V call is TRBV10-1, the J call TRBJ2-1; no reliable D call. The source was CD4+ T cells from PBMCs cultured with HCoV-NL63 spike peptides, collected before COVID-19 vaccination. This sequence originates from a human donor who received a COVID-19 vaccine. CDR3 residues: CASSEPLTNEQFF. DNA of the CDR3: TGCGCCAGCAGTGAGCCCCTAACCAATGAGCAGTTCTTC.